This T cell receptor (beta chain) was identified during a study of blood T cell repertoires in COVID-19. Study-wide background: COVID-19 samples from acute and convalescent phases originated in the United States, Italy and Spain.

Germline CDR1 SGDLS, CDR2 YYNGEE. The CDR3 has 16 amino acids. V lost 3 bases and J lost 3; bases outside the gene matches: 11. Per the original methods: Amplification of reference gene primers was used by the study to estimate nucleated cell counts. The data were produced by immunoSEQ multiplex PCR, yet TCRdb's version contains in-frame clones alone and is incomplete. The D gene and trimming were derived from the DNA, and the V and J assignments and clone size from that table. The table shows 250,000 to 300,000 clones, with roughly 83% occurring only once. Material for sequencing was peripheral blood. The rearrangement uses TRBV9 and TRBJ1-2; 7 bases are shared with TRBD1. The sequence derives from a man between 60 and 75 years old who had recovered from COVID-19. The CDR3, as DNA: TGTGCCAGCAGCGCGGGCCCCGGGACAGCGCACTATGGCTACACCTTC. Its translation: CASSAGPGTAHYGYTF.